The source of this TCR beta chain is a study of blood T cells in healthy people across ages. Remarks on this clonotype: Its target is unknown.

Study-wide points: Diversity estimated from one million T cells was considered an underestimate.

Germline CDR1 and CDR2: SGHTA and FQGTGA. CDR3 size: 14 residues. The use of a sample-barcoded 5' primer and a J-beta primer mix characterized a second PCR of about 7 to 12 cycles. TCRdb passed the 5' RACE reads through MiXCR, listing each CDR3 protein once. The data contain about 800,000 distinct CDR3 sequences, 20% to 25% of them singletons. These data are also associated with another study on T cells of mothers and their children. As reported in that work: Once extracted, all RNA went into cDNA synthesis at around 1.6 ug per 15 ul. Researchers report slightly higher, though non-significant, overlap in related mother-child pairs than in unrelated pairs.

This chain uses TRBV7-3 with TRBJ2-7, with TRBD2 identical over 9 bases. Gene TRBJ2-1 matches the end of the DNA better, so the J call may be wrong. This TCR was sampled from a boy aged 5 to 17 in good health. Sample: blood. The CDR3 nucleotides read TGTGCCAGCAGTGCTAGCGGGGTCTACAATGAGCAGTTCTTC. Translating it yields CASSASGVYNEQFF.